This TCR beta chain is drawn from a study of blood T cell repertoires in COVID-19. Study information: PBMCs, B-cell-depleted T cells, or T cells provided the cDNA or gDNA that made up the material.

Methods used by the authors: Reference gene primers were amplified, and this amplification served to estimate nucleated cell counts. The assay was immunoSEQ multiplex PCR, and TCRdb's table has in-frame clones only and misses some. V, J and clone size are those of that table, while D and trimming were read from the DNA. The repertoire holds roughly 39,000 clones, approximately 90% seen once, with roughly a tenth in the top ten. Trimming cost V 6 bases and J 1 base, with 15 bases left between them. Germline-derived CDR1 and CDR2 are MNHEY and SVGEGT. The CDR3 runs to 15 residues. This clone occurred once.

The material sequenced was peripheral blood. The receptor was isolated from a woman aged 80 or older with active COVID-19. This chain links TRBV6-2 or TRBV6-3 with TRBJ1-1; D not certain. The chain's CDR3 is CASSKQDGGNTEAFF. For the CDR3, the DNA is TGTGCCAGCAGCAAGCAGGACGGAGGGAACACTGAAGCTTTCTTT.